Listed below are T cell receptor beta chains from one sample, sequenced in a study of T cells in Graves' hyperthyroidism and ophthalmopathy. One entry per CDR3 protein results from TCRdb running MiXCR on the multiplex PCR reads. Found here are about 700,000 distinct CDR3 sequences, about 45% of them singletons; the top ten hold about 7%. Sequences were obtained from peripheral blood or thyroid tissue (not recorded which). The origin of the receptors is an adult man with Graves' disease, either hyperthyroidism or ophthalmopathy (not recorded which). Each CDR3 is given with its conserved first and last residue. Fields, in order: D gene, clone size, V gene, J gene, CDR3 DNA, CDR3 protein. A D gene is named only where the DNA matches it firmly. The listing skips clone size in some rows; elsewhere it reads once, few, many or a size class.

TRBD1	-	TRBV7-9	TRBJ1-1	TGTGCCAGCAGCTTCGACAGGGAATCTGAAGCTTTCTTT	CASSFDRESEAFF
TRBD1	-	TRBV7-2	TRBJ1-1	TGTGCCAGCAGCTTAGTCTTCGGCGACAGGGGCATGAACACTGAAGCTTTCTTT	CASSLVFGDRGMNTEAFF
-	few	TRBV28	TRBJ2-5	TGTGCCAGCAGTTTGCCCAGGGAGACCCAGTACTTC	CASSLPRETQYF
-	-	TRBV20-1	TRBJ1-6	TGCAGTGGAAGGACCGCTATCTCCAATTCACCCCTCCACTTT	CSGRTAISNSPLHF
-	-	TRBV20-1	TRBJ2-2	TGCAGTGCTAGGTCAGGACAGATGAACACCGGGGAGCTGTTTTTT	CSARSGQMNTGELFF
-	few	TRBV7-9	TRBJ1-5	TGTGCCAGCAGCTTAGGGGGCGGGAGGAAAAGCAATCAGCCCCAGCATTTT	CASSLGGGRKSNQPQHF
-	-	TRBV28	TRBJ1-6	TGTGCCAGCAGTTCCGAGACACCCCTCCACTTT	CASSSETPLHF
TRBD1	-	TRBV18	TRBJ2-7	TGTGCCAGCTCACCACCGGGACAGGACGCCGAGCAGTACTTC	CASSPPGQDAEQYF
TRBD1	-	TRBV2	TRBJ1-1	TGTGCCAGCAGTGAAACCGGACAGGGAGGGTTGAACACTGGAGCTTTCTTT	CASSETGQGGLNTGAFF
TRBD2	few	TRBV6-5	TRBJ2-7	TGTGCCAGCATTCCGTCAGCGGGAGGTTTCTACGAGCAGTACTTC	CASIPSAGGFYEQYF
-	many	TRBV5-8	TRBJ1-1	TGTGCCAGCAGCTCGACGGACAGAGGTATGAACACTGAAGCTTTCTTT	CASSSTDRGMNTEAFF
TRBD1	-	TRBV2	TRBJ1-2	TGTGCCAGCGTAGGACAGGGAGCCTCCTATGGCTACACCTTC	CASVGQGASYGYTF
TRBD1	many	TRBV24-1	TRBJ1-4	TGTGCCACCAGTGGGACAGGGGGCGCCGAGGAAAAACTGTTTTTT	CATSGTGGAEEKLFF
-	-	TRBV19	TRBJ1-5	TGTGCCAGTAGTCCTAGGGACGGCCTTAGCAATCAGCCCCAGCATTTT	CASSPRDGLSNQPQHF
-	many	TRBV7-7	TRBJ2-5	TGTGCTAGCAGCTTAGATGACAGGAACCAAGAGACCCAGTACTTC	CASSLDDRNQETQYF
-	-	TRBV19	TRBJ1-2	TGTGCCAGTAGTATGAATAGACAGGCCACTAACTATGGCTACACCTTC	CASSMNRQATNYGYTF
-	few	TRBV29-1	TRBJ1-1	TGCAGCGCTTGGGAAGGGGAAAGGGTAACTGAAGCTTTCTTT	CSAWEGERVTEAFF
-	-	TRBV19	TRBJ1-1	TGTGCCAGTAGTATAAATGGGGGGAACACTGAAGCTTTCTTT	CASSINGGNTEAFF
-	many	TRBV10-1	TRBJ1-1	TGCGCCAGCAGTGAAGACACCGCAGGGGAAACTGAAGCTTTCTTT	CASSEDTAGETEAFF
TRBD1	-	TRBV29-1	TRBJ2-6	TGCAGCGTTGAATACTTGACAGGGTTTGGGGCTAACGTCCTGACTTTC	CSVEYLTGFGANVLTF
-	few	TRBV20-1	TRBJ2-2	TGCAGTGCTAGAGATCACGGACCGAGCACCGGGGAGCTGTTTTTT	CSARDHGPSTGELFF
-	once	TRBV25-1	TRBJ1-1	TGTGCCAGCAGTGACAGGGGCATGAACACTGAAGCTTTCTTT	CASSDRGMNTEAFF
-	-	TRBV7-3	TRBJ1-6	TGTGCCAGCAGTCCAGACGTGGAGGGCGCATATTATTCACCCCTCCACTTT	CASSPDVEGAYYSPLHF
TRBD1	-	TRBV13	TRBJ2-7	TGTGCCAGCAGCTTTAGGGACAGGGTCGAGCAGTACTTC	CASSFRDRVEQYF
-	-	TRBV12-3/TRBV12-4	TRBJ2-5	TGTGCCAGCAGTTATGCAGGGGGGTCTGGGGAGACCCAGTACTTC	CASSYAGGSGETQYF
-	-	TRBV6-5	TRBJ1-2	TGTGCCAGCAGTTACTCTTCGGTAAATGGCTACACCTTC	CASSYSSVNGYTF
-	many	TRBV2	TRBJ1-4	TGTGCCAGCACCCCGAAAACTAATGAAAAACTGTTTTTT	CASTPKTNEKLFF
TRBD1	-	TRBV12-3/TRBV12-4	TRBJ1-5	TGTGCCAGCAGTTTCGGCCGGACAGGGGTGATCGGCAATCAGCCCCAGCATTTT	CASSFGRTGVIGNQPQHF
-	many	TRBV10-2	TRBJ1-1	TGCGCCAGCAACACCGGACAGACTGTTAACACTGAAGCTTTCTTT	CASNTGQTVNTEAFF
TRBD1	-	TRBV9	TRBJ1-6	TGTGCCAGCAGCCTCACAGGGGGCGCCGGGGGTTCACCCCTCCACTTT	CASSLTGGAGGSPLHF
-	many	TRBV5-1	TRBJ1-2	TGCGCCAGCAGCCCACGAGACAACTATGGCTACACCTTC	CASSPRDNYGYTF
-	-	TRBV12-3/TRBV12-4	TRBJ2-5	TGTGCCAGCAGTATGGGAGAGGGAATAGAGACCCAGTACTTC	CASSMGEGIETQYF
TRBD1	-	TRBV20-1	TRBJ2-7	TGCAGTGCCATCGGGACAGGACAATACGAGCAGTACTTC	CSAIGTGQYEQYF
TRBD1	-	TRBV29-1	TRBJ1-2	TGCAGCGGGGCGACAGGGGACTATGGCTACACCTTC	CSGATGDYGYTF
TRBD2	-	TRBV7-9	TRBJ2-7	TGTGCCAGCAGCTTATTCAGCGGGAGCGGCGAGCAGTACTTC	CASSLFSGSGEQYF
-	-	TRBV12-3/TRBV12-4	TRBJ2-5	TGTGCCAGCAGTTTCGGGCCGCCGCTGGACCGTGGAGAGACCCAGTACTTC	CASSFGPPLDRGETQYF
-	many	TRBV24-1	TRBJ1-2	TGTGCCACCAGTGAGGACAGCATCTATGGCTACACCTTC	CATSEDSIYGYTF
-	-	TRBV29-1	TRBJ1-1	TGCAGCGTTGAAGTTCAGGGGAAGGACACTGAAGCTTTCTTT	CSVEVQGKDTEAFF
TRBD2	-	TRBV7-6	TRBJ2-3	TGTGCCAGCAGCTTAAGCGGGGAGGTTCCCACAGATACGCAGTATTTT	CASSLSGEVPTDTQYF
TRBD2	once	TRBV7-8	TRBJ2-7	TGTGCCAGCAGCTTATTAGCGGGAGGGTCCTCACTCCGTACCTACGAGCAGTACTTC	CASSLLAGGSSLRTYEQYF
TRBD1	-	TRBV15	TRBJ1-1	TGTGCCACCAGTCCGAGGACAGGGCTGAACACTGAAGCTTTCTTT	CATSPRTGLNTEAFF
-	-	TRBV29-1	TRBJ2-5	TGCAGCGTTAAAGTCGGGTTGGAGGAGACCCAGTACTTC	CSVKVGLEETQYF
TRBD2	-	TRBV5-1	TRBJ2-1	TGCGCCAGCAGCAGGCTTTCTCTAGCGGGGGTACCCCGGCGCTACAATGAGCAGTTCTTC	CASSRLSLAGVPRRYNEQFF
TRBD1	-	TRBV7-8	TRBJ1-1	TGTGCCAGCAGTGAAGGGACAGGGGTCACTGAAGCTTTCTTT	CASSEGTGVTEAFF
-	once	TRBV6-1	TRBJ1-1	TGTGCCAGCAGTTTAATCCAGGGACTTAACACTGAAGCTTTCTTT	CASSLIQGLNTEAFF
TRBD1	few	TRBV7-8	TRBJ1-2	TGTGCCAGCAGTCCGGGACAGTTCTATGGCTACACCTTC	CASSPGQFYGYTF
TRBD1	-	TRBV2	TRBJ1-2	TGTGCCAGCAGTGACAGGGGGGGTTCGGGCTACACCTTC	CASSDRGGSGYTF
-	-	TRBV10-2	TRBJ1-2	TGCGCCAGCAGTGTGCAGGGTCGTCAGTCTAACTATGGCTACACCTTC	CASSVQGRQSNYGYTF
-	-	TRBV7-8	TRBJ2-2	TGTGCCAGCAGCTACCGCAATGCCGGGGAGCTGTTTTTT	CASSYRNAGELFF
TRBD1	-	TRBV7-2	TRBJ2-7	TGTGCCAGCAGCTTGGCGGACAGGGGGGTGTTCTACGAGCAGTACTTC	CASSLADRGVFYEQYF
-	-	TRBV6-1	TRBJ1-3	TGTGCCAGCAGTGGTCAGGGGATTACGACGGGAAACACCATATATTTT	CASSGQGITTGNTIYF
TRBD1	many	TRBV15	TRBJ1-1	TGTGCCACCAGCAGAAGGGGACAGTCTGAAGCTTTCTTT	CATSRRGQSEAFF
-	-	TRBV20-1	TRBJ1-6	TGCAGTGCTGGACACGTTATGGGGTCACCCCTCCACTTT	CSAGHVMGSPLHF